Detailed here is one T cell receptor beta chain. This clone's antigen is unknown. No base qualities exist here, and no much larger clone lies one base off it. These data originate in a study of PD-L1 blockade in urothelial cancer listed by TCRdb under 2017. Describing the broader study: All patients started therapy in the mid-2010s and received atezolizumab 1,200 mg intravenously every 3 weeks. Twenty-five of 29 patients were males with bladder-origin urothelial cancer, and about 60% of the 29 reported a prior smoking history. An ECOG performance status of 0 or 1 was recorded for the patients, and 0 to 3 prior chemotherapy regimens had been received by the patients. Blood samples were analyzed at two time points: 3 weeks after treatment start (second dose) and 6 weeks after treatment start. Blood samples gave a median of around 140,000 T cells and roughly 83,000 unique TCRs, with a median clonality of 0.080. An exploratory multi-omic analysis was conducted of the somatic, immune and clinical correlates of response to PD-L1 blockade with atezolizumab in urothelial cancer. TCR sequencing covered pretreatment tumor samples and matched, serially collected peripheral blood taken before and after atezolizumab treatment. Progression-free survival longer than 6 months counted as durable clinical benefit, and TCR features were additionally tested against both progression-free and overall survival. In the same patients, whole exome sequencing and RNA sequencing of pretreatment tumors were performed in addition to TCR sequencing. Durable clinical benefit was achieved by nine patients but not by the remaining 20. Some 30 patients had pretreatment blood TCR-seq, some 25 had at least one posttreatment blood collection, and some 25 had tumor TCR-seq. Paper-wide results and their limitations: Patients with durable benefit showed greater expansion of tumor-associated TCR clones in peripheral blood 3 weeks after starting treatment (n of about 22, p = 0.022). Because the sample size was small (n = 29) and many of the analyses were exploratory, the results are meant to be hypothesis-generating. A pretreatment peripheral blood TCR clonality below the median was linked to improved progression-free and overall survival.

To estimate absolute template abundance from read counts, synthetic TCR analog templates were spiked into each PCR. The immunoSEQ assay used bias-controlled V and J gene primers to amplify TCRbeta CDR3 regions from genomic DNA. Sequencing of rearranged TCRbeta segments was performed at approximately 20X coverage. Per the authors' processing: Sequencing errors were corrected by clustering and CDR3s were annotated against IMGT to assign V, D and J genes. Downstream analyses used only productive TCRbeta rearrangements and left out out-of-frame or stop-codon sequences. To compute clonality, Shannon entropy was normalized by the log of the number of unique productive sequences and then subtracted from one. Fisher's exact test with Benjamini-Hochberg correction, at a threshold of adjusted p below 0.01, was used to find clones that differed between time points or between blood and tumor. TCRdb limited this immuneACCESS table to in-frame rearrangements with V and J called. A share of clones is missing; checked studies link under half to unresolved V genes, and the rest is unexplained. V, J and clone size derive from that table, while D and trimming were established from the DNA sequence. This sample comprises about 44,000 clones, about 89% of them detected only once. The top ten hold about 7.3% of the sample.

What this sample's time point label stands for: peripheral blood 6 weeks after treatment start. The cohort included 25 to 30 patients with locally advanced or metastatic urothelial carcinoma who were treated at Memorial Sloan Kettering on a trial protocol. Peripheral blood mononuclear cells were collected from each patient pretreatment and during treatment, giving between 1 and 8 total time points per patient. The Qiagen DNeasy Blood extraction kit was used to purify genomic DNA from total PBMCs and from tumor samples. PBMCs were collected pretreatment and during treatment, and were isolated and stored as previously described. CDR1 and CDR2 are read off the germline V gene as SGHDN and FVKESK. V and J are trimmed by 3 bases and 5 bases, and the gene matches miss 15 bases of the junction. From cysteine to phenylalanine, the CDR3 is 19 amino acids long. The DNA shown is the 57-base CDR3, in frame from base 1.

Rearrangement joined TRBV14 to TRBJ2-7; TRBD2 fits 14 bases in the junction. The receptor comes from a man in his 70s with urothelial cancer. The specimen comprised PBMCs, sampled around atezolizumab (anti-PD-L1) treatment. Read as DNA, the sequence is TGTGCCAGCAGCCAGGGTACCGGGACTAGCGGGAGAAGCATCCACGAGCAGTACTTC. Translated, this gives CASSQGTGTSGRSIHEQYF.